This T cell receptor beta chain emerged from a study of blood T cell repertoires in COVID-19. About the study: Samples of COVID-19 (acute and convalescent) were obtained from the United States, Italy and Spain.

The method was immunoSEQ multiplex PCR; TCRdb's version includes in-frame clones alone and lacks a portion of them. The sample has around 100,000 clones, around 85% seen once. Trimming removed 1 base from V and 3 bases from J, with 7 bases in between. Germline CDR1 SEHNR, CDR2 FQNEAQ (reference sequence). The CDR3 has 13 amino acids. V and J are TRBV7-9 and TRBJ2-7; TRBD1 might be the D (5 bases). This receptor was taken from a man between 65 and 85 years old with active or convalescent COVID-19. The source material was peripheral blood. CDR3 amino acids: CASSLGRDYEQYF. CDR3 DNA: TGTGCCAGCAGCTTAGGCAGGGACTACGAGCAGTACTTC.